This T cell receptor beta chain was identified in a study of CD8+CD57+ T cells in acquired aplastic anemia. Whole-study findings and limits: Common to patients and controls were roughly 30 CD8+ CDR3 sequences.

Details on this clonotype: The antigen remains unidentified.

Germline trimming cut 3 bases from V and 2 bases from J; bases unmatched to any gene: 3. Germline values: CDR1 KGHDR, CDR2 SFDVKD. The CDR3 is 15 residues long. The sequenced patients had an expansion of CD8+CD57+ cells seen by flow cytometry. The TCR beta profiling, which covered VDJ combination and CDR3 sequence, was carried out using genomic DNA as the template. TCRdb redid the calling of the reads with MiXCR, one entry per CDR3 protein. This sample has 150,000 to 200,000 distinct CDR3 sequences; around half occur once, and the top ten carry about 1.8%. This sequence originates from a human donor with aplastic anemia. The chain recombines TRBV24-1 with TRBJ2-1; 7 nucleotides match TRBD2. Sequencing was carried out using sorted CD4+, CD8+, or CD8+CD57+ T cells (not recorded which) from PBMCs. As DNA, the CDR3 is TGTGCCACCAGTGATGAGGGAGGGGCCTACAATGAGCAGTTCTTC. Its translation is CATSDEGGAYNEQFF.